This T cell receptor beta chain stems from a study of blood T cell repertoires in COVID-19. The repertoire was sequenced with immunoSEQ multiplex PCR; TCRdb's copy has only in-frame clones and lacks some. The sample shows tens of thousands of clones, 85% to 90% of them seen only once. The sequence came from a woman of 80 years or more with active COVID-19. Sequenced: peripheral blood.

CDR3 DNA sequence: TGTGCCAGTAGTTCAGATCGCGGTCCGGGACAGGCTAATAGCGGGAGCACGCAGTATTTT. Protein product: CASSSDRGPGQANSGSTQYF. The rearrangement links TRBV19 to TRBJ2-3; possibly TRBD2 for D (9 bases). This CDR3 spans 20 amino acids. V gave up 5 bases and J gave up 9 bases, with 36 bases separating them. Per germline, CDR1 LNHDA and CDR2 SQIVND (reference sequence). Drawing the rest from reference TRBV19 and TRBJ2-3, the complete variable domain is DGGITQSPKYLFRKEGQNVTLSCEQNLNHDAMYWYRQDPGQGLRLIYYSQIVNDFQKGDIAEGYSVSREKKESFPLTVTSAQKNPTAFYLCASSSDRGPGQANSGSTQYFGPGTRLTVL.